Listed here are 22 T cell receptor beta chains from one sample, sequenced in a study of shared clonotypes between healthy human individuals. The protocol was immunoSEQ multiplex PCR, while the TCRdb copy is restricted to in-frame clones and leaves out a portion. The sample consists of some 1,100,000 clones, about 84% of them appearing once. Sequencing was performed on memory CD4+ T cells from PBMCs. Subset in this sample: CD45RA-negative fraction. The receptors stem from a man younger than 35 in good health. Some clones in this sample may be carry-over from other donors' samples.

V and J are TRBV28 and TRBJ1-5; no firm D call. CDR3 length: 12 amino acids. From germline, CDR1 is MDHEN and CDR2 SYDVKM. The CDR3 here is CAEGPVNQPQHF. In nucleotides, the CDR3 is TGTGCTGAAGGCCCGGTTAATCAGCCCCAGCATTTT.

The chain carries TRBV11-2 and TRBJ2-5, with no clear D. Trimming removed 1 base at V and 3 bases at J, with 3 bases between. This CDR3 spans 12 amino acids. The germline CDR1 and CDR2 sequences are SGHAT and FQNNGV. In nucleotides, the CDR3 is TGTGCCAGCAGCTTAGCCAAAGAGACCCAGTACTTC. It specifies CASSLAKETQYF.

The J gene is TRBJ2-5, the V gene TRBV29-1; D is uncertain. CDR1 and CDR2 (germline): SQVTM, ANQGSEA. V lost 7 bases and J 4 bases, leaving 16 bases between the germline ends. The CDR3 runs 13 residues. The CDR3 DNA sequence: TGCAGCGCCCAGGACCATTACGCAGAGACCCAGTACTTC. Protein product: CSAQDHYAETQYF. The full variable domain, in which reference TRBV29-1 and TRBJ2-5 provide the parts outside the CDR3, is SAVISQKPSRDICQRGTSLTIQCQVDSQVTMMFWYRQQPGQSLTLIATANQGSEATYESGFVIDKFPISRPNLTFSTLTVSNMSPEDSSIYLCSAQDHYAETQYFGPGTRLLVL.

The rearrangement uses TRBV6-1 and TRBJ2-7; 7 positions agree with TRBD2. The CDR3 consists of 15 residues. Germline values: CDR1 MNHNS, CDR2 SASEGT. The V segment lost 6 bases and the J segment 3 bases; nucleotides outside the gene matches: 11. The CDR3, as DNA: TGTGCCAGCAGCAAAAGCGGGATCCCTAGCTACGAGCAGTACTTC. This sequence encodes CASSKSGIPSYEQYF.

This clone was detected many times. This sequence joins TRBV4-2 and TRBJ2-1, with 9 bases identical to TRBD1. CDR1 and CDR2 from the germline V gene are LGHNA and YNFKEQ. The V and J ends lost 4 bases and 2 bases, in that order; junction bases with no gene match: 9. This CDR3 is 17 amino acids long. This CDR3 reads CASSPSGTGRTYNEQFF. CDR3 DNA sequence: TGTGCCAGCAGCCCCTCAGGGACAGGGAGGACCTACAATGAGCAGTTCTTC.

The chain couples TRBV30 to TRBJ2-5; D possibly uses TRBD1 or TRBD2 (5 bases each). V lost 3 bases to trimming and J lost 11 bases, with 19 bases between them. Germline lookup yields CDR1 GTSNPN and CDR2 SVGIG (reference sequence). This CDR3 is built from 13 residues. The chain's CDR3 is CAWRVSASREQYF. The CDR3 nucleotides are TGTGCCTGGAGGGTTTCAGCATCCAGGGAGCAGTACTTC.

This chain uses TRBV7-9 with TRBJ1-4, with 11 bases that match TRBD1. V gave up 5 bases and J gave up 6 bases; unmatched junction bases: 5. This CDR3 contains 15 residues. Germline loops: CDR1 SEHNR, CDR2 FQNEAQ (reference sequence). CDR3 in DNA: TGTGCCAGCAGCACCGGACAGGGGGCGGATGAAAAACTGTTTTTT. This encodes CASSTGQGADEKLFF.

J is TRBJ2-5 and V is TRBV13; D not certain. The CDR3 loop spans 15 amino acids. Germline V gene data show CDR1 as PRHDT and CDR2 as FYEKMQ (reference sequence). V lost 7 bases to trimming and J lost 5 bases, with 20 bases between them. As DNA, the CDR3 is TGTGCCAGCACCCGGGCCTGGGAATTGGGGGAGACCCAGTACTTC. Residues: CASTRAWELGETQYF.

As for this clone: Other DNA sequences of this sample code for an identical CDR3. V gene TRBV2 combines with J gene TRBJ2-2; D remains ambiguous. Germline V gene lookup returns CDR1 SNHLY and CDR2 FYNNEI. The CDR3 covers 15 residues. V was shortened by 1 base and J by 2 bases, with 8 bases between the two germline ends. This CDR3 is CASSEDSANTGELFF. CDR3 in DNA: TGTGCCAGCAGTGAAGACAGTGCCAACACCGGGGAGCTGTTTTTT. The whole variable domain, remainder taken from reference TRBV2 and TRBJ2-2, is EPEVTQTPSHQVTQMGQEVILRCVPISNHLYFYWYRQILGQKVEFLVSFYNNEISEKSEIFDDQFSVERPDGSNFTLKIRSTKLEDSAMYFCASSEDSANTGELFFGEGSRLTVL.

The chain uses TRBV27 and TRBJ1-1; no reliable D call. The CDR3 has 16 amino acids. Germline CDR1 is MNHEY and CDR2 is SMNVEV (reference sequence). The V end lost 3 bases, the J end lost 3 bases, and 17 bases lay between the germline ends. This chain's CDR3 is CASSLGRAEEDTEAFF. DNA for the CDR3: TGTGCCAGCAGTTTGGGTAGGGCTGAAGAAGACACTGAAGCTTTCTTT.

This clone has a single count. The CDR3 sequence is CASSLSGHDTDTQYF. The CDR3 bases are TGCGCCAGCAGCTTGAGCGGTCATGACACAGATACGCAGTATTTT. The rearrangement links TRBV5-1 to TRBJ2-3, with D possibly TRBD2 on 5 matching bases. This CDR3 is 15 amino acids long. CDR1 and CDR2 from the germline V gene are SGHRS and YFSETQ. With 1 base removed from V and 2 bases from J, the gap between germline ends came to 11 bases.

To note about this clone: A much larger clone is a single base away; this may be a read error. The chain employs TRBV7-9 and TRBJ2-5; the match to TRBD2 covers 7 bases. The CDR3 consists of 13 residues. Per the germline V gene, CDR1 is SEHNR and CDR2 is FQNEAQ (reference sequence). The V gene end was trimmed by 2 bases and the J gene end by 5 bases; junction bases not matched to a gene: 2. The CDR3 DNA sequence: TGTGCCAGCAGCTTAAGGGAGGGGGAGACCCAGTACTTC. This sequence encodes CASSLREGETQYF.

This rearrangement joins TRBV10-3 to TRBJ2-1; tentative D call: TRBD2 (6 bases). Germline V gene sequence: CDR1 ENHRY, CDR2 SYGVKD. V shed 4 bases and J shed 0 bases, with 13 bases lying between them. The CDR3 covers 16 residues. CDR3 sequence: CAISAGRGFSYNEQFF. The CDR3 nucleotides read TGTGCCATCAGTGCTGGACGGGGGTTCTCCTACAATGAGCAGTTCTTC.

This chain links TRBV4-3 with TRBJ2-5; 13 nucleotides match TRBD2. The V gene's germline CDR1 is LGHNA and CDR2 YSLEER. J lost 5 bases, V lost 4 bases, and 1 base had no gene match. The CDR3 covers 14 residues. CDR3 bases: TGCGCCAGCAGCCGACTAGCGGGAGGCGAGACCCAGTACTTC. It is translated as CASSRLAGGETQYF.

This clone was picked up a small number of times. This chain connects TRBV15 to TRBJ1-2; TRBD1 matches at 8 bases. Germline-derived CDR1 and CDR2 are LNHNV and YYDKDF (reference sequence). J was trimmed by 8 bases and V by 5 bases; bases with no gene match: 13. This CDR3 comprises 15 residues. DNA of the CDR3: TGTGCCACCAGCCGTGGGACAGGCCTCTGGGGGGGCTACACCTTC. Its protein product is CATSRGTGLWGGYTF.

This clone showed up just a few times. The chain is built from TRBV19 and TRBJ1-1; D may be TRBD1 (5 bases). V was trimmed by 1 base and J by 3 bases, leaving 15 bases between them. Looked up from germline, CDR1 is LNHDA and CDR2 is SQIVND (reference sequence). The CDR3 totals 16 residues. The CDR3 nucleotides are TGTGCCAGTAGTATAGGGGGGTTGGCCCGGGACACTGAAGCTTTCTTT. This encodes CASSIGGLARDTEAFF.

The CDR3 nucleotides are TGTGCCAGCAGCAATCAGGGGGCGCAAGAGCAGTACTTC. Amino acids: CASSNQGAQEQYF. This sequence joins TRBV27 and TRBJ2-7; TRBD1 matches 8 bases. Unmatched junction bases numbered 8, after V lost 6 bases and J lost 7 bases. Germline values: CDR1 MNHEY, CDR2 SMNVEV (reference sequence). The CDR3 extends over 13 amino acids.

V gene TRBV28 combines with J gene TRBJ2-7; D is tentatively TRBD1 or TRBD2 (6 bases each). The CDR3 is made up of 15 amino acids. CDR1 and CDR2 (germline): MDHEN, SYDVKM. The V end was cut by 7 bases, the J end by 2 bases, with 18 bases between. CDR3 coding DNA: TGTGCCAGCATTCCGGAGGGGGTCAGGCCCTACGAGCAGTACTTC. Protein product: CASIPEGVRPYEQYF.

V gene TRBV25-1 combines with J gene TRBJ2-4; a weak D match, TRBD2 (5 bases). CDR3 size: 14 residues. Germline V gene sequence: CDR1 MGHDK, CDR2 SYGVNS. The germline V and J ends were trimmed by 5 bases and 6 bases, with 14 bases remaining between them. In DNA form, the CDR3 reads TGTGCCAGCAGTCTAACGGGGAGCGGAAACATTCAGTACTTC. Translation gives CASSLTGSGNIQYF.

The CDR3 nucleotides are TGTGCCAGCAGCTTAGATCCTAGGCGCGAAGAAAAACTGTTTTTT. Encoded protein: CASSLDPRREEKLFF. The chain employs TRBV7-2 and TRBJ1-4; no reliable D call. Germline assignment: CDR1 SGHTA and CDR2 FQGNSA. V gave up 1 base and J gave up 8 bases, with 14 bases separating them. The CDR3 sequence is 15 residues long. The full variable domain, in which reference TRBV7-2 and TRBJ1-4 provide the parts outside the CDR3, is GAGVSQSPSNKVTEKGKDVELRCDPISGHTALYWYRQSLGQGLEFLIYFQGNSAPDKSGLPSDRFSAERTGGSVSTLTIQRTQQEDSAVYLCASSLDPRREEKLFFGSGTQLSVL.

The chain has TRBV5-6 and TRBJ2-2; D call uncertain. The CDR3 runs 16 residues. The V end lost 4 bases, the J end lost 5 bases, and 18 bases lay between the germline ends. CDR1 SGHDT and CDR2 YYEEEE come from the germline V gene. The CDR3 coding sequence is TGTGCCAGCAGCCGATTCTATGCGACGCCTACCGGGGAGCTGTTTTTT. Translation gives CASSRFYATPTGELFF.

For the CDR3, the DNA is TGTGCCAGCAGAGACCGAGGGGGGGCCAAAAACATTCAGTACTTC. This gives the protein CASRDRGGAKNIQYF. V gene TRBV2 combines with J gene TRBJ2-4; D may correspond to TRBD1 or TRBD2 (6 bases each). The V gene's germline CDR1 is SNHLY and CDR2 FYNNEI. The CDR3 is 15 residues long. Trimming removed 6 bases from V and 1 base from J, with 13 bases in between.